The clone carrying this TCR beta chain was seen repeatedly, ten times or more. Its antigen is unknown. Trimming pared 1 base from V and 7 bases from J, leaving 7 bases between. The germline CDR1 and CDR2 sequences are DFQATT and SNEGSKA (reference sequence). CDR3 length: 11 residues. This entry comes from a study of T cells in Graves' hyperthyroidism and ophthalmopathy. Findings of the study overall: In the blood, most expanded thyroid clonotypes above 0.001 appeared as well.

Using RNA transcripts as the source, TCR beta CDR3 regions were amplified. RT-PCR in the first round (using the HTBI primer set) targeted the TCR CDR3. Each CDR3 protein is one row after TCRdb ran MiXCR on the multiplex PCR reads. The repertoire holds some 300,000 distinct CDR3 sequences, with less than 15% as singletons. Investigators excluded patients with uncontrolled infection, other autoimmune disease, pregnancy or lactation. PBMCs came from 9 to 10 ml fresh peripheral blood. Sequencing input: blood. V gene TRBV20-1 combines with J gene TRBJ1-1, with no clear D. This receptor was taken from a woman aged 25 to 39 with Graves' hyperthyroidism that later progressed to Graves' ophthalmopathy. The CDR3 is CSARAGIEAFF. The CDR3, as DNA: TGCAGTGCTAGAGCCGGGATTGAAGCTTTCTTT.